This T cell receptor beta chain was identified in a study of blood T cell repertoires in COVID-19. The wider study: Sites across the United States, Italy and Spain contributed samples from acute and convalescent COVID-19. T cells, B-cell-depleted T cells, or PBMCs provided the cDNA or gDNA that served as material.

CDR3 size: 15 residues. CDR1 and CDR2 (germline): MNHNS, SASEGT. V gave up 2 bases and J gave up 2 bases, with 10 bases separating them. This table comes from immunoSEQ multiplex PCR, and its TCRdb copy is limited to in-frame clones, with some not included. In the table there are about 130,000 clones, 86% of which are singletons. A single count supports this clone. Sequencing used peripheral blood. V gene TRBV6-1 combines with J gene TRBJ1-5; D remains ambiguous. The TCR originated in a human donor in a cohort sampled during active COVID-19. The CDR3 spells CASSELRGGNQPQHF. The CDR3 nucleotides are TGTGCCAGCAGTGAACTCCGGGGAGGCAATCAGCCCCAGCATTTT.